These 8 T cell receptor beta chains share one sample of origin, sequenced in a study of neurological immune-mediated disorders. TCRdb used MiXCR to reprocess the 5' RACE reads, holding one entry per CDR3 protein. Counted here are about 80,000 distinct CDR3 sequences, 4% to 6% occurring once; the ten biggest clones make up less than 2.5%. Sequenced sample: PBMCs. The receptors stem from a woman aged 25 to 39 with multiple sclerosis.

This clonotype was detected many times. The chain joins TRBV5-1 to TRBJ2-3; D remains ambiguous. The V end lost 0 bases, the J end lost 6 bases, and 11 bases lay between the germline ends. Germline assignment: CDR1 SGHRS and CDR2 YFSETQ. The CDR3 has 14 amino acids. The CDR3 DNA is TGCGCCAGCAGCTTGGGCGACCCCTCGGATACGCAGTATTTT. This sequence encodes CASSLGDPSDTQYF. The full variable domain, in which reference TRBV5-1 and TRBJ2-3 provide the parts outside the CDR3, is KAGVTQTPRYLIKTRGQQVTLSCSPISGHRSVSWYQQTPGQGLQFLFEYFSETQRNKGNFPGRFSGRQFSNSRSEMNVSTLELGDSALYLCASSLGDPSDTQYFGPGTRLTVL.

This clonotype has at least ten counts. The CDR3 nucleotides read TGTGCCAGCACCGAGGACAATCGACCTGGAAACACCATATATTTT. Its protein product is CASTEDNRPGNTIYF. The rearrangement links TRBV6-6 to TRBJ1-3; perhaps TRBD1 as D (5 bases). Between the trimmed V and J ends, which lost 7 bases and 2 bases, there was a span of 15 bases. Germline lookup yields CDR1 MNHNY and CDR2 SVGAGI (reference sequence). The CDR3 length is 15 residues.

In this sample, this clonotype turned up many times. The chain recombines TRBV20-1 with TRBJ1-4; weak D call: TRBD1 (6 bases). The CDR3 is 15 amino acids. Trimming stripped 5 bases from V and 0 bases from J, with 13 bases between. The germline CDR1 and CDR2 sequences are DFQATT and SNEGSKA (reference sequence). CDR3 DNA: TGCAGTGCTCAACCCCACAGGGCAACTAATGAAAAACTGTTTTTT. This encodes CSAQPHRATNEKLFF.

This clonotype was seen just once. This chain connects TRBV20-1 to TRBJ2-2; 9 positions match TRBD1. This CDR3 region has 14 residues. V lost 3 bases and J lost 4; bases outside the gene matches: 3. CDR1 DFQATT and CDR2 SNEGSKA come from the germline V gene (reference sequence). The CDR3 loop reads CSASGDRATGELFF. As DNA, the CDR3 is TGCAGTGCTAGTGGGGACAGGGCCACCGGGGAGCTGTTTTTT.

This chain uses TRBV5-1 with TRBJ2-3, with 13 nucleotides matching TRBD2. Losses at the gene ends were 2 bases for V and 0 bases for J; bases not matched to a gene: 6. The CDR3 is 18 residues long. Germline V gene lookup returns CDR1 SGHRS and CDR2 YFSETQ. The CDR3 DNA sequence: TGCGCCAGCAGCTTAGGGACTAGCGGGAAAACTAGCACAGATACGCAGTATTTT. Protein: CASSLGTSGKTSTDTQYF.

This clonotype showed up many times. V gene TRBV20-1 combines with J gene TRBJ2-1; 7 bases are shared with TRBD2. CDR3 size: 15 residues. V lost 0 bases and J lost 6; bases outside the gene matches: 8. CDR1 and CDR2 from the germline V gene are DFQATT and SNEGSKA (reference sequence). The CDR3 DNA is TGCAGTGCTAGAGATCACACTAGCGATTTCAATGAGCAGTTCTTC. Amino acids: CSARDHTSDFNEQFF.

This clonotype was observed a few times. V and J are TRBV5-1 and TRBJ2-1; no clear D gene. The CDR3 has 15 amino acids. Germline values: CDR1 SGHRS, CDR2 YFSETQ. V shed 1 base and J shed 4 bases, with 12 bases lying between them. The CDR3 is CASSLLGSGYNEQFF. The CDR3 nucleotides are TGCGCCAGCAGCTTGCTAGGGTCTGGGTACAATGAGCAGTTCTTC.

Remarks on this clonotype: A read error is likely, as this CDR3 ends without the conserved phenylalanine or tryptophan. The rearrangement joins TRBV20-1 to TRBJ2-1, with D possibly TRBD2 on 6 matching bases. The CDR3 contains 17 residues. V lost 6 bases and J lost 0, with 21 bases in between. Per the germline V gene, CDR1 is DFQATT and CDR2 is SNEGSKA (reference sequence). The chain's CDR3 is CSAEAVGEESSYNEQFI. The CDR3 DNA is TGCAGTGCCGAGGCCGTTGGGGAGGAGAGCTCCTACAATGAGCAGTTCATC.